Listed below are T cell receptor beta chains from one sample, sequenced in a study of cytomegalovirus exposure and HLA in healthy donors. The data were produced by immunoSEQ multiplex PCR, yet TCRdb's version contains in-frame clones alone and is incomplete. Of tens of thousands of clones in the sample, less than 80% were seen once. Source material: PBMCs. These receptors were obtained from a male donor in good health and CMV-seronegative. Each CDR3 is given with its conserved first and last residue. The D gene is left open where the match is weak. Clone size, where shown, is once, few, many, or a class for clones that have expanded.

V: TRBV27
size: -
D: -
J: TRBJ1-2
DNA: TGTGCCAGCAGTTTAACCAGGGAACCTAACTATGGCTACACCTTC
CDR3: CASSLTREPNYGYTF

V: TRBV27
size: -
D: -
J: TRBJ1-1
DNA: TGTGCCAGCAGTTTATCCCCAGGGTGGGGCACTGAAGCTTTCTTT
CDR3: CASSLSPGWGTEAFF

V: TRBV14
size: -
D: TRBD1
J: TRBJ2-5
DNA: TGTGCCAGCAGCCAAGATAGGAAGGGGGCTAGGGGAGAGACCCAGTACTTC
CDR3: CASSQDRKGARGETQYF

V: TRBV5-1
size: -
D: -
J: TRBJ2-7
DNA: TGCGCCAGCAGCTTGGCGGGGTTGTCCTACGAGCAGTACTTC
CDR3: CASSLAGLSYEQYF

V: TRBV29-1
size: -
D: -
J: TRBJ2-7
DNA: TGCAGCGTTGCCAGGGGGGACTACGAGCAGTACTTC
CDR3: CSVARGDYEQYF

V: TRBV5-6
size: few
D: TRBD1
J: TRBJ2-7
DNA: TGTGCCAGCAGCCCCCCCCCGGACAGGGGCTACGAGCAGTACTTC
CDR3: CASSPPPDRGYEQYF

V: TRBV28
size: -
D: TRBD1
J: TRBJ1-5
DNA: TGTGCCAGCAAAAACGGCGACAGGGTGAGCAATCAGCCCCAGCATTTT
CDR3: CASKNGDRVSNQPQHF

V: TRBV9
size: -
D: -
J: TRBJ1-5
DNA: TGTGCCAGCTCCGAAGGACAGTCGCGTCAGCCCCAGCATTTT
CDR3: CASSEGQSRQPQHF

V: TRBV4-1
size: -
D: TRBD2
J: TRBJ2-3
DNA: TGCGCCAGCAGCTCCCGGACTAGCGGGGGGGATACGCAGTATTTT
CDR3: CASSSRTSGGDTQYF

V: TRBV18
size: -
D: TRBD1
J: TRBJ1-1
DNA: TGTGCCAGCTCACCACCAGTCGGGACAGGGAATTTTGCTGAAGCTTTCTTT
CDR3: CASSPPVGTGNFAEAFF

V: TRBV12-1
size: -
D: -
J: TRBJ2-1
DNA: TGTGCCAGCAGCTCTCCATTCTCTAGCGGGGGGTTACTTAGCTCCTACAATGAGCAGTTCTTC
CDR3: CASSSPFSSGGLLSSYNEQFF

V: TRBV5-1
size: -
D: -
J: TRBJ2-7
DNA: TGCGCCAGCAACCGACTTCCGAACTCCTACGAGCAGTACTTC
CDR3: CASNRLPNSYEQYF

V: TRBV5-1
size: -
D: TRBD1
J: TRBJ1-3
DNA: TGCGCCAGCAGCTTACGACAGGGGCCCCACATTGGAAACACCATATATTTT
CDR3: CASSLRQGPHIGNTIYF

V: TRBV7-9
size: -
D: -
J: TRBJ1-4
DNA: TGTGCCAGCAGCTTAACGGGGAATGAAAAACTGTTTTTT
CDR3: CASSLTGNEKLFF

V: TRBV6-5
size: -
D: -
J: TRBJ2-7
DNA: TGTGCCAGCAGTTACTCGCCGACCCTAGGAGCCTACGAGCAGTACTTC
CDR3: CASSYSPTLGAYEQYF

V: TRBV14
size: -
D: TRBD1
J: TRBJ1-2
DNA: TGTGCCAGCAGCCTACAGGGGTCCTATGGCTACACCTTC
CDR3: CASSLQGSYGYTF

V: TRBV18
size: -
D: TRBD1
J: TRBJ2-4
DNA: TGTGCCAGCTCACCATCGGGACAGGGGGCGATTTCTGTAGCCAAAAACATTCAGTACTTC
CDR3: CASSPSGQGAISVAKNIQYF

V: TRBV30
size: -
D: -
J: TRBJ1-5
DNA: TGTGCCTGGAGTCAGGGGAATCAGCCCCAGCATTTT
CDR3: CAWSQGNQPQHF

V: TRBV7-9
size: -
D: -
J: TRBJ1-6
DNA: TGTGCCAGCAGCTATGACAGTTATAATTCACCCCTCCACTTT
CDR3: CASSYDSYNSPLHF

V: TRBV15
size: -
D: -
J: TRBJ1-2
DNA: TGTGCCACCAGCGGACGGGACTCAACTACTATTAGCGGCTACACCTTC
CDR3: CATSGRDSTTISGYTF

V: TRBV14
size: once
D: -
J: TRBJ1-2
DNA: TGTGCCAGCAGCCTATCCGGGAGCTATGGCTACACCTTC
CDR3: CASSLSGSYGYTF

V: TRBV19
size: -
D: -
J: TRBJ2-1
DNA: TGTGCCAGTAGTAACCCACTCCGGGAATACAATGAGCAGTTCTTC
CDR3: CASSNPLREYNEQFF

V: TRBV5-5
size: -
D: -
J: TRBJ1-5
DNA: TGTGCCAGCAGCTTCGGGGCTAGGCGGGACCAGCCCCAGCATTTT
CDR3: CASSFGARRDQPQHF

V: TRBV7-9
size: -
D: -
J: TRBJ1-1
DNA: TGTGCCAGCAGCTTTGGGCCCCGGGGGTCCACTGAAGCTTTCTTT
CDR3: CASSFGPRGSTEAFF

V: TRBV14
size: few
D: TRBD1
J: TRBJ1-2
DNA: TGTGCCAGCAGCCAGACAGGGGGCCTTTTTAACTATGGCTACACCTTC
CDR3: CASSQTGGLFNYGYTF

V: TRBV7-2
size: -
D: -
J: TRBJ1-2
DNA: TGTGCCAGCAGCCAAAACTATGGCTACACCTTC
CDR3: CASSQNYGYTF

V: TRBV5-4
size: once
D: -
J: TRBJ1-2
DNA: TGTGCCAGCAGCTCCGAAAACGGTGCCCTCTATGGCTACACCTTC
CDR3: CASSSENGALYGYTF

V: TRBV29-1
size: -
D: -
J: TRBJ1-5
DNA: TGCAGCGTTGAGCGAGGAGATAATCAGCCCCAGCATTTT
CDR3: CSVERGDNQPQHF

V: TRBV7-2
size: -
D: -
J: TRBJ2-5
DNA: TGTGCCAGCAGCTTAAACCCAGTGGCGGGGCAAGAGACCCAGTACTTC
CDR3: CASSLNPVAGQETQYF

V: TRBV30
size: few
D: -
J: TRBJ2-1
DNA: TGTGCCTGGACAAACTCAGGGGCCGGATACAATGAGCAGTTCTTC
CDR3: CAWTNSGAGYNEQFF

V: TRBV10-3
size: few
D: -
J: TRBJ1-1
DNA: TGTGCCATCAGTGTGGGAGAGTTCGGCACTGAAGCTTTCTTT
CDR3: CAISVGEFGTEAFF

V: TRBV4-1
size: -
D: -
J: TRBJ1-1
DNA: TGCGCCAGCAGCCAGAGGGAGGGGTATTGGGACACTGAAGCTTTCTTT
CDR3: CASSQREGYWDTEAFF

V: TRBV4-3
size: -
D: -
J: TRBJ2-2
DNA: TGCGCCAGCAGCCAAGCGGGGAACACCGGGGAGCTGTTTTTT
CDR3: CASSQAGNTGELFF

V: TRBV7-6
size: -
D: -
J: TRBJ2-2
DNA: TGTGCCAGCAGTTCGGAGATCCGCACCGGGGAGCTGTTTTTT
CDR3: CASSSEIRTGELFF

V: TRBV28
size: -
D: TRBD1
J: TRBJ1-4
DNA: TGTGCCAGCAGTTTCCAGGGGGCGAGGGGCGGACTGTTTTTT
CDR3: CASSFQGARGGLFF

V: TRBV10-2
size: -
D: TRBD2
J: TRBJ2-7
DNA: TGCGCCAGCAGTGACGGACTAGCCTACGAGCAGTACTTC
CDR3: CASSDGLAYEQYF

V: TRBV28
size: -
D: TRBD1
J: TRBJ1-6
DNA: TGTGCCAGCAGTTTATACGACAGGGGGCTTGGCTCACCCCTCCACTTT
CDR3: CASSLYDRGLGSPLHF

V: TRBV2
size: -
D: TRBD1
J: TRBJ1-1
DNA: TGTGCCAGCGAACAGGGGACAATAGGGGCTTTCTTT
CDR3: CASEQGTIGAFF

V: TRBV19
size: few
D: -
J: TRBJ1-1
DNA: TGTGCCAGTAGTCCGAGGACAGTGAGGGGAACTGAAGCTTTCTTT
CDR3: CASSPRTVRGTEAFF

V: TRBV15
size: -
D: TRBD1
J: TRBJ2-1
DNA: TGTGCCACAAATGACAGGGCTAGCTCCTACAATGAGCAGTTCTTC
CDR3: CATNDRASSYNEQFF

V: TRBV28
size: -
D: TRBD1
J: TRBJ1-2
DNA: TGTGCCAGCAGTTTAGGCGGGACAGGGGGCACCTATGGCTACACCTTC
CDR3: CASSLGGTGGTYGYTF

V: TRBV7-8
size: -
D: -
J: TRBJ2-2
DNA: TGTGCCAGCAGCTTAGCCTTAAACACCGGGGAGCTGTTTTTT
CDR3: CASSLALNTGELFF

V: TRBV7-8
size: -
D: -
J: TRBJ1-2
DNA: TGTGCCAGCAGCTTAGATACGATAGTAAACAGGTTCTGGGGCTACACCTTC
CDR3: CASSLDTIVNRFWGYTF

V: TRBV9
size: -
D: TRBD2
J: TRBJ2-1
DNA: TGTGCCAGCAGCCACACGACTAGCGGGGCCTACAATGAGCAGTTCTTC
CDR3: CASSHTTSGAYNEQFF

V: TRBV5-4
size: once
D: -
J: TRBJ1-1
DNA: TGTGCCAGCAGCTTGAAAGCGGGGAAGAACACTGAAGCTTTCTTT
CDR3: CASSLKAGKNTEAFF

V: TRBV6-1
size: -
D: -
J: TRBJ1-2
DNA: TGTGCCAGCAGTCCTACAGTAGCTAACTATGGCTACACCTTC
CDR3: CASSPTVANYGYTF

V: TRBV30
size: -
D: TRBD1
J: TRBJ1-1
DNA: TGTGCCTGGAGCAGGGGGCAGGTCGGCGTCTCTGAAGCTTTCTTT
CDR3: CAWSRGQVGVSEAFF